These T cell receptor beta chains were read from a single sample in a study of blood T cell repertoires in COVID-19. The assay was immunoSEQ multiplex PCR, and TCRdb's table has in-frame clones only and misses some. Here the sample spans some 140,000 clones, 70% to 80% being singletons. The sample was peripheral blood. All receptors come from a woman between 65 and 79 years old with COVID-19, enrolled during active disease. CDR3s include the opening cysteine and the closing phenylalanine or tryptophan. Each record gives: D gene, clone size, V gene, J gene, CDR3 DNA, CDR3 protein. D genes are given only for firm matches. A clone size is listed for some rows: how often the clone was seen (once, few, many), or a class if it is expanded.

>-|-|TRBV4-3|TRBJ1-1
TGCGCCAGCAGCCAAGATCCCACAGGGTACCAGAACACTGAAGCTTTCTTT
CASSQDPTGYQNTEAFF
>-|-|TRBV7-8|TRBJ2-1
TGTGCCAGCAGCCCTGTGGGGCCAAAAGAGCAGTTCTTC
CASSPVGPKEQFF
>TRBD1|-|TRBV5-6|TRBJ1-1
TGTGCCAGCAGCCCGCCCGGGACAGGGGCCAAGAACACTGAAGCTTTCTTT
CASSPPGTGAKNTEAFF
>TRBD2|-|TRBV20-1|TRBJ2-5
TGCAGTGCTAGTTTTCGGGGGGGCTTGGAGACCCAGTACTTC
CSASFRGGLETQYF
>TRBD2|-|TRBV7-2|TRBJ2-5
TGTGCCAGCAGCCGCCGTGGTAGCGGGGCGTTAGGAGAGACCCAGTACTTC
CASSRRGSGALGETQYF
>-|once|TRBV7-8|TRBJ2-5
TGTGCCAGCAGCTCGGAGAGGGGGGGCGAGAGGGAGACCCAGTACTTC
CASSSERGGERETQYF
>-|few|TRBV3-1/TRBV3-2|TRBJ1-5
TGTGCCAGCAGCCTTTCTAAAAACAGTTATCAGCCCCAGCATTTT
CASSLSKNSYQPQHF
>-|-|TRBV7-8|TRBJ2-4
TGTGCCAGCAGCTTAGGGAGGAGCGGCTTAGCCAAAAACATTCAGTACTTC
CASSLGRSGLAKNIQYF
>-|-|TRBV4-1|TRBJ2-2
TGCGCCAGCAGTCGGGACAATTCACCTTCGAACACCGGGGAGCTGTTTTTT
CASSRDNSPSNTGELFF
>-|once|TRBV2|TRBJ2-3
TGTGCCAGCAGTAGTCGGGCAGGGGATACGCAGTATTTT
CASSSRAGDTQYF
>-|-|TRBV15|TRBJ2-1
TGTGCCACCAGCAGCGGGGGTGCCCATACCTACAATGAGCAGTTCTTC
CATSSGGAHTYNEQFF
>-|-|TRBV5-6|TRBJ2-7
TGTGCCAGCAGCGCCCCAGGGATAAGGTCCTACGAGCAGTACTTC
CASSAPGIRSYEQYF
>-|-|TRBV10-3|TRBJ2-6
TGTGCCATCAGTGAGTCGTTGGCAGCTGGGGCCAACGTCCTGACTTTC
CAISESLAAGANVLTF
>-|-|TRBV2|TRBJ1-1
TGTGCCAGCAGCGCGAGAATGAACACTGAAGCTTTCTTT
CASSARMNTEAFF
>TRBD1|-|TRBV5-1|TRBJ1-2
TGCGCCAGCAGCGAGCATGGGCAGGGGGATGGCTACACCTTC
CASSEHGQGDGYTF
>TRBD1|-|TRBV9|TRBJ1-5
TGTGCCAGCAGCCCGGGACAGGGTGGCTATCAGCCCCAGCATTTT
CASSPGQGGYQPQHF
>TRBD1|-|TRBV28|TRBJ2-7
TGTGCCAGCAGTTCATCCCTGGGACAGTCCTACGAGCAGTACTTC
CASSSSLGQSYEQYF
>TRBD1|-|TRBV6-6|TRBJ2-6
TGTGCCAGCACGGGACAGGGTTTTAGTGGGGCCAACGTCCTGACTTTC
CASTGQGFSGANVLTF
>-|few|TRBV27|TRBJ1-3
TGTGCCAGCCGAGGAGGCTCTGGAAACACCATATATTTT
CASRGGSGNTIYF
>-|-|TRBV5-4|TRBJ1-4
TGTGCCAGCAGCTTTGGGCTTAATGAAAAACTGTTTTTT
CASSFGLNEKLFF
>-|-|TRBV3-1/TRBV3-2|TRBJ2-7
TGTGCCAGCAGCCAATCCCAGGGCCGCTACGAGCAGTACTTC
CASSQSQGRYEQYF
>TRBD2|few|TRBV6-1|TRBJ2-1
TGTGCCAGCAGTGAAGAGGCGGGAGCCTACAATGAGCAGTTCTTC
CASSEEAGAYNEQFF
>TRBD1|-|TRBV14|TRBJ1-2
TGTGCCAGCAGTGCCCTGACAGGGCCCTATGGCTACACCTTC
CASSALTGPYGYTF
>TRBD1|-|TRBV5-1|TRBJ1-3
TGCGCCAGCAGCTTCAGGGGGAATTCCGGGAACACCATATATTTT
CASSFRGNSGNTIYF
>-|-|TRBV5-1|TRBJ2-7
TGCGCCAGCAGCCAGGAGAGGGCCGGGGAGCAGTACTTC
CASSQERAGEQYF
>-|-|TRBV6-6|TRBJ1-1
TGTGCCAGCAGTCGCAGGGTGAACACTGAAGCTTTCTTT
CASSRRVNTEAFF
>TRBD1|once|TRBV25-1|TRBJ1-4
TGTGCCAGCAACCCCCGAGGACAGGGGAATGAAAAACTGTTTTTT
CASNPRGQGNEKLFF
>-|-|TRBV12-1|TRBJ2-1
TGTGCCAGCAGCTTTGATGGGAGCCTCGGGAGCAATGAGCAGTTCTTC
CASSFDGSLGSNEQFF
>-|-|TRBV3-1/TRBV3-2|TRBJ1-6
TGTGCCAGCAGCCAAGGGACAGATTCACCCCTCCACTTT
CASSQGTDSPLHF
>TRBD2|few|TRBV4-1|TRBJ2-2
TGCGCCAGCAGCCAAGAGGGGCCCTACCGGGGGGCGAACACCGGGGAGCTGTTTTTT
CASSQEGPYRGANTGELFF
>-|few|TRBV6-2/TRBV6-3|TRBJ2-7
TGTGCCAGCAGTTACTCAGTCAGGGAGCAGTACTTC
CASSYSVREQYF
>TRBD1|few|TRBV6-1|TRBJ2-1
TGTGCCAGCAGTGAGACAGGGGAGAGTGCTGAGCAGTTCTTC
CASSETGESAEQFF
>-|-|TRBV20-1|TRBJ1-2
TGCAGTGCTAGTCCCAGTGTGGGCCAGGTGGGTGGCTACACCTTC
CSASPSVGQVGGYTF
>-|-|TRBV5-5|TRBJ1-6
TGTGCCAGCAGCTTGGACACCGGGGGTAATAATTCACCCCTCCACTTT
CASSLDTGGNNSPLHF
>TRBD1|-|TRBV13|TRBJ1-4
TGTGCCAGCAGCTCGTTCCGTACAGGGGGGACGGGTGAAAAACTGTTTTTT
CASSSFRTGGTGEKLFF
>-|-|TRBV10-3|TRBJ1-2
TGTGCCATCAGTGAGTGGAGGCCTAGGGGTCAGGAGGGGCATGGCTACACCTTC
CAISEWRPRGQEGHGYTF
>-|-|TRBV6-2/TRBV6-3|TRBJ1-5
TGTGCCAGCAGTTACCCACAGGGGCCCCAGCATTTT
CASSYPQGPQHF
>-|-|TRBV2|TRBJ2-3
TGTGCCAGCAGCCCCGGGGGTAGCGGCACAGATACGCAGTATTTT
CASSPGGSGTDTQYF